This TCR beta chain originates from a study of breast tumors, draining lymph nodes, adjacent tissues. The germline V gene encodes CDR1 SEHNR and CDR2 FQNEAQ (reference sequence). Trimming shortened V by 5 bases and J by 9 bases, and 16 bases separated the two germline ends. The CDR3 totals 14 residues. TCRdb analysed the multiplex PCR reads with MiXCR anew, one entry per CDR3 protein. The sample holds fewer than 200,000 distinct CDR3 sequences, approximately 33% seen once. In this sample, this clonotype turned up many times. Breast cancer patients provided tissue from their axillary draining lymph nodes.

The specimen was axillary lymph node tissue. This receptor was identified in a female donor with breast cancer. Some clones in this sample may be carry-over from other donors' samples. The V call is TRBV7-9, the J call TRBJ2-2; tentatively, D is TRBD2 (6 bases). The CDR3 DNA reads TGTGCCAGCAGCCTTAGCGGAGCCGTGAGGGAGCTGTTTTTT. This sequence encodes CASSLSGAVRELFF.